The 7 T cell receptor beta chains reported below all come from one sample, sequenced in a study of blood T cell repertoires in COVID-19. The table came from immunoSEQ multiplex PCR; TCRdb's copy has only in-frame clones and leaves some out. The sample lists some 100,000 clones, about 89% seen once, with about 3.4% in the top ten. Input material: peripheral blood. These receptors originate from a woman aged 70 to 79 with acute or convalescent COVID-19.

The genes are TRBV5-4 and TRBJ1-2, with D possibly being TRBD1 (6 bases). The CDR3 has 17 residues. V lost 0 bases to trimming and J lost 1 base, with 16 bases between them. Germline-derived CDR1 and CDR2 are SGHNT and YYREEE (reference sequence). For the CDR3, the DNA is TGTGCCAGCAGCTTGGCCCAATCCAGGGGCTATAACTATGGCTACACCTTC. Protein product: CASSLAQSRGYNYGYTF.

This rearrangement joins TRBV13 to TRBJ2-3, with 7 bases aligning to TRBD2. V lost 4 bases to trimming and J lost 2 bases; unmatched junction nucleotides: 6. Germline values: CDR1 PRHDT, CDR2 FYEKMQ (reference sequence). This CDR3 comprises 15 residues. CDR3 region: CASSSPGGFTDTQYF. CDR3 sequence (DNA): TGTGCCAGCAGCTCCCCGGGAGGTTTCACAGATACGCAGTATTTT.

This clone has just a few counts. The chain carries TRBV3-1 (or the pseudogene TRBV3-2) and TRBJ1-1, with D uncertain. This CDR3 region has 12 residues. From germline, CDR1 is LGHDT and CDR2 YNNKEL (reference sequence). V was trimmed by 0 bases and J by 10 bases, leaving 9 bases between them. The CDR3 nucleotides are TGTGCCAGCAGCCAAGATCATAGGAGAGCTTTCTTT. Translating it yields CASSQDHRRAFF.

The gene calls are TRBV18 and TRBJ2-3; D might be TRBD1 (5 bases). Trimming took 6 bases from V and 3 from J, leaving 16 bases between them. Germline values: CDR1 KGHSH, CDR2 LQKENI. The CDR3 sequence is 15 residues long. CDR3 loop: CASSTRGVSTDTQYF. The CDR3 DNA follows: TGTGCCAGCTCCACAAGGGGTGTGTCAACAGATACGCAGTATTTT.

The chain carries TRBV18 and TRBJ1-2, with 9 bases aligning to TRBD1. Unmatched junction bases numbered 5, after V lost 2 bases and J lost 4 bases. Germline loops: CDR1 KGHSH, CDR2 LQKENI. CDR3 length: 15 residues. The DNA for the CDR3 is TGTGCCAGCTCACCAACGGGACAGGGATCCTATGGCTACACCTTC. Amino acids: CASSPTGQGSYGYTF.

V usage is TRBV24-1 and J usage is TRBJ2-1, with 9 nucleotides matching TRBD1. V shed 5 bases, J shed 6 bases, and the junction held 10 bases outside the gene matches. The germline V gene encodes CDR1 KGHDR and CDR2 SFDVKD. This CDR3 is built from 16 residues. This CDR3 reads CATSGKTGTGLNEQFF. The CDR3 nucleotides are TGTGCCACCAGTGGCAAGACCGGGACAGGGCTCAATGAGCAGTTCTTC.

This chain uses TRBV5-4 with TRBJ2-5, with a possible D match to TRBD2 (6 bases). Germline V lookup: CDR1 SGHNT, CDR2 YYREEE (reference sequence). V lost 4 bases to trimming and J lost 5 bases, with 15 bases between them. CDR3 length: 14 amino acids. The CDR3 spells CASSPGTAKETQYF. In nucleotides, the CDR3 is TGTGCCAGCAGCCCGGGGACTGCCAAGGAGACCCAGTACTTC.